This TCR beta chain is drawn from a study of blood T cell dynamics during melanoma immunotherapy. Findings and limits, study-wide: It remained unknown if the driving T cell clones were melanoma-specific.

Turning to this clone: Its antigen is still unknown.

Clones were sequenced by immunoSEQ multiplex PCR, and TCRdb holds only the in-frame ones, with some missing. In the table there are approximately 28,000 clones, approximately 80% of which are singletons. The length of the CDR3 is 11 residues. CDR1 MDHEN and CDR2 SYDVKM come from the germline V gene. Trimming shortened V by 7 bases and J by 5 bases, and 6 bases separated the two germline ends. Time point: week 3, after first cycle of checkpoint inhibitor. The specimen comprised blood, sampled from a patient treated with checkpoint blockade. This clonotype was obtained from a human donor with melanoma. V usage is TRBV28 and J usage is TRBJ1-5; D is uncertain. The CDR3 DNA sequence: TGTGCCAGCAACAGCCATCAGCCCCAGCATTTT. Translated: CASNSHQPQHF.